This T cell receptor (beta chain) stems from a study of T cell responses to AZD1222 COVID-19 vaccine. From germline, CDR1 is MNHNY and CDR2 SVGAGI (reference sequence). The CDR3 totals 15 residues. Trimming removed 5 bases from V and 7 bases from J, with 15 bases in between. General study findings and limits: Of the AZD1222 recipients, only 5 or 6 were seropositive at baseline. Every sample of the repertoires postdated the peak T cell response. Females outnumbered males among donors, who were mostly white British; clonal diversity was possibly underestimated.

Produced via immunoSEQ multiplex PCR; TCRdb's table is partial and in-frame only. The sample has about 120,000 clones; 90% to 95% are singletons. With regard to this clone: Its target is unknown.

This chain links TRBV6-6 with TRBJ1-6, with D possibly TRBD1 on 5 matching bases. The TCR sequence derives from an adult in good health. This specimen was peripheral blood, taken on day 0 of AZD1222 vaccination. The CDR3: CASSLETVNNSPLHF. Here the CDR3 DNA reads TGTGCCAGCAGTCTCGAGACAGTAAACAATTCACCCCTCCACTTT.